This T cell receptor (beta chain) was profiled in a study of blood T cell repertoires in COVID-19. About the study: Samples taken during acute and convalescent COVID-19 were collected in the United States, Italy and Spain. T cells, B-cell-depleted T cells, or PBMCs supplied cDNA or gDNA.

Original methodology: Estimated nucleated cell counts came from reference gene primer amplification. Here immunoSEQ multiplex PCR was the method, and the copy in TCRdb shows in-frame clones only, minus some. V, J and clone size derive from that table, while D and trimming were established from the DNA sequence. This sample has some 220,000 clones, with around four fifths found just once. CDR1 and CDR2 from the germline V gene are MNHEY and SMNVEV (reference sequence). Trimming removed 9 bases from V and 3 bases from J; junction bases left unmatched: 16. The CDR3 loop spans 17 amino acids. This receptor was obtained from a woman older than 75 with active or convalescent COVID-19. The V and J genes are TRBV27 and TRBJ2-7; TRBD2 agrees at 11 bases. The sequencing input was peripheral blood. CDR3 coding DNA: TGTGCCAGACGACTAGCGGGACCGAACCGAGCGTACTACGAGCAGTACTTC. It yields the protein CARRLAGPNRAYYEQYF.